This T cell receptor (beta chain) was identified in a study of breast tumors, draining lymph nodes, adjacent tissues. Study findings and constraints: Data only fit, rather than demonstrated, lymph node origin of most tumor T cells. Tumor and nontumor repertoires were significantly more similar in luminal-like than in basal-like breast cancer. Tumors had less TCR diversity than lymph nodes, more than nontumor tissue.

This clonotype was seen many times. The target antigen is unknown. TCRdb fed the multiplex PCR reads into MiXCR, producing one record per CDR3 protein. The sample consists of 20,000 to 25,000 distinct CDR3 sequences, approximately 20% of them appearing once. The junction had 10 bases not matched to a gene; V was cut back by 4 bases and J by 5 bases. The CDR3 runs 15 residues. Germline CDR1 is MNHNS and CDR2 is SASEGT. This TCR was recovered from a female donor with breast cancer. Some clones in this sample may be carry-over from other donors' samples. The V call is TRBV6-1, the J call TRBJ1-2, with TRBD1 identical over 7 bases. Sequencing was done on a sample of breast tumor tissue. Written as DNA, the CDR3 is TGTGCCAGCAGTGCTAACCTTGGGACAGCTTATGGCTACACCTTC. This codes for CASSANLGTAYGYTF.